This TCR beta chain was sequenced during a study of beta chain features in type 1 diabetes. Study-level findings and limits: In all four CD4+ subsets, TCRB CDR3 length was significantly, moderately reduced in type 1 diabetes. High TCR expression in some cells could lead to their over-representation in cDNA sequencing.

The CDR3 is made up of 12 amino acids. The V end lost 6 bases, the J end lost 7 bases, and 10 bases lay between the germline ends. Looked up from germline, CDR1 is SNHLY and CDR2 is FYNNEI. Of note for this clone: Its antigen is not identified.

TCRB transcripts that were expressed got sequenced, as all of the isolated RNA had been reverse transcribed. TCRdb's copy holds only in-frame clones and misses some; the assay was immunoSEQ multiplex PCR. The sample has nearly 700,000 clones, around an eighth seen once. The sequence was obtained from a man younger than 35 with type 1 diabetes. Input material: naive CD4+ T cells from blood. The V gene is TRBV2, the J gene TRBJ1-5; TRBD1 might be the D (5 bases). The CDR3 DNA reads as TGTGCCAGCAGGACAGCTGGCCAGCCCCAGCATTTT. Translation: CASRTAGQPQHF. Variable domain in full (rest from reference TRBV2 and TRBJ1-5): EPEVTQTPSHQVTQMGQEVILRCVPISNHLYFYWYRQILGQKVEFLVSFYNNEISEKSEIFDDQFSVERPDGSNFTLKIRSTKLEDSAMYFCASRTAGQPQHFGDGTRLSIL.